This T cell receptor beta chain comes out of a study of T cells after yellow fever vaccination. Study information: When fractions had low cell numbers, they were prepared with SMART-Seq v4 Ultra Low Input.

The authors made TCR cDNA by 5'RACE template switching, adding a universal primer site and UMIs. TCRdb fed the 5' RACE reads into MiXCR, producing one record per CDR3 protein. The sample shows some 560,000 distinct CDR3 sequences, 19% of them seen only once. Study-wide results and caveats: Clones from primary vaccination mostly reappeared after the booster (roughly 97% CD4, about 88% CD8). When the response was secondary, it was weaker but reached its peak faster, day 5 versus 15.

CDR1 MNHEY and CDR2 SVGEGT come from the germline V gene. This CDR3 has 16 amino acids. With 3 bases removed from V and 4 bases from J, the gap between germline ends came to 18 bases. This clonotype showed up just a few times. Its cognate antigen is unknown. This rearrangement joins TRBV6-2 or TRBV6-3 to TRBJ1-2, with D unclear. The material sequenced was PBMCs, taken 15 days after the yellow fever booster vaccination. The clonotype was recovered from a man aged 30-40 years who received the YFV17D yellow fever vaccine. CDR3 DNA sequence: TGTGCCAGCAGTTATTTCCCCGTGCAGGCGATCTATGGCTACACCTTC. This encodes CASSYFPVQAIYGYTF.